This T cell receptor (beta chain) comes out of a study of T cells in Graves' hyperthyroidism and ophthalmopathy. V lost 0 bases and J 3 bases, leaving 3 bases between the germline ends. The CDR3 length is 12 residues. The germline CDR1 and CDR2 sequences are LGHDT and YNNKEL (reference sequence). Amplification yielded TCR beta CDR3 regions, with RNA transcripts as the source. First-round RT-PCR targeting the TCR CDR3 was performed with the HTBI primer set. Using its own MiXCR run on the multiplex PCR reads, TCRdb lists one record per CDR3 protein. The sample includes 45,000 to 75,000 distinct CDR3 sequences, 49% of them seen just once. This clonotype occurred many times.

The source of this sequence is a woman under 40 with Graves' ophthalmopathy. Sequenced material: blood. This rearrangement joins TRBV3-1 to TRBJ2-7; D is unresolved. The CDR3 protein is CASSQDLYEQYF. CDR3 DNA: TGTGCCAGCAGCCAAGATCTCTACGAGCAGTACTTC.